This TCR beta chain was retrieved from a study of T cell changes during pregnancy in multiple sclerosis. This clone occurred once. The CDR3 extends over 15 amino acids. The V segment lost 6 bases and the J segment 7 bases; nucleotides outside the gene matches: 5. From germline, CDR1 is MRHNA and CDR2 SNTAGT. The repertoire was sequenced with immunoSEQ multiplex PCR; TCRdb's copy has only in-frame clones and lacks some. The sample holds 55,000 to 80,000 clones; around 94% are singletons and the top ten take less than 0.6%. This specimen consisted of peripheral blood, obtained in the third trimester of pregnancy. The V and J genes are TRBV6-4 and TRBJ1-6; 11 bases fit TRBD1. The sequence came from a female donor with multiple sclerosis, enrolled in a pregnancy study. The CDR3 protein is CASRSGQGANSPLHF. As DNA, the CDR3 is TGTGCCAGCAGAAGCGGACAGGGGGCGAATTCACCCCTCCACTTT.